The clone carrying this T cell receptor beta chain was counted only a few times. The antigen remains undetermined. One junction end disagrees with the germline gene, perhaps due to a read error. Profiling relied on immunoSEQ multiplex PCR, and the TCRdb table lists in-frame clones only, not all of them. In the table there are some 70,000 clones, 70% to 85% of which are singletons. People whose metastatic non-small-cell lung cancer was chemo-refractory got focal radiation along with CTLA-4 blockade by ipilimumab. The data were taken from a study of radiotherapy plus CTLA-4 blockade in lung cancer. Overall study context: The study recorded objective responses in around 18% of patients and disease control in under 35%.

Whole-study findings and limits: Expansion in blood of tumor-derived TCR clones was seen after radiotherapy plus ipilimumab. Together with interferon-beta, which increased in serum after radiation, early dynamic changes in blood T cell clones were reportedly the best predictors of response.

The TCR comes from a human donor with non-small cell lung cancer who had a complete response to radiotherapy plus ipilimumab. The input for sequencing was peripheral blood, taken from a patient treated with radiotherapy plus ipilimumab.

The CDR3 sequence: CASSLVVYGYTF. CDR3 nucleotides: TGTGCCAGCAGTTTAGTAGTGTATGGCTACACCTTC. This sequence joins TRBV7-2 and TRBJ1-2; no reliable D call. The CDR3 runs 12 residues. Germline CDR1 and CDR2: SGHTA and FQGNSA.